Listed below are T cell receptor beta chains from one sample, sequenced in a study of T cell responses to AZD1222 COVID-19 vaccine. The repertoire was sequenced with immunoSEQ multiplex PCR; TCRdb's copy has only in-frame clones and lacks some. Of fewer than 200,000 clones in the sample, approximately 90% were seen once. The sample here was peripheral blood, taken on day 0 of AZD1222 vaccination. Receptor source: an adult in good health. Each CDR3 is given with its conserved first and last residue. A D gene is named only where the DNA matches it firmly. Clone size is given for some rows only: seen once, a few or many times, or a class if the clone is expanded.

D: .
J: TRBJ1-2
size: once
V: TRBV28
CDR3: CASSFKYGYTF
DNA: TGTGCCAGCAGTTTCAAGTATGGCTACACCTTC

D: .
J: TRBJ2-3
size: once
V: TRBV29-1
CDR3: CSVGTPSTDTQYF
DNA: TGCAGCGTTGGAACCCCTAGCACAGATACGCAGTATTTT

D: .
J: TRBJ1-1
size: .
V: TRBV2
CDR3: CASSAGLNTEAFF
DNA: TGTGCCAGCAGTGCGGGGCTTAACACTGAAGCTTTCTTT

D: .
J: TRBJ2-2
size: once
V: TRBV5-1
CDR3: CASSLAGGELFF
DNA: TGCGCCAGCAGCTTGGCGGGCGGGGAGCTGTTTTTT

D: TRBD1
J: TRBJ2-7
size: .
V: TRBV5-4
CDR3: CATEVRDRGQDEQYF
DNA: TGTGCCACCGAAGTACGGGACAGGGGGCAGGACGAGCAGTACTTC

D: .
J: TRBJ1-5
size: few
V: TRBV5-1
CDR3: CASSPAVDYSNQPQHF
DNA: TGCGCCAGCAGCCCCGCAGTAGACTATAGCAATCAGCCCCAGCATTTT

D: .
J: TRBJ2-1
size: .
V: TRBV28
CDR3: CASSLKRSSYNEQFF
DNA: TGTGCCAGCAGTTTAAAACGGAGCTCCTACAATGAGCAGTTCTTC

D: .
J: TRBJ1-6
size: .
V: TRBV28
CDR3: CASGPGVSYNSPLHF
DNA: TGTGCCAGCGGGCCGGGGGTTTCCTATAATTCACCCCTCCACTTT

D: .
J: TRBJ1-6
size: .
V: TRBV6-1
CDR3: CASSERDKQPLHF
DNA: TGTGCCAGCAGTGAACGGGACAAACAGCCCCTCCACTTT

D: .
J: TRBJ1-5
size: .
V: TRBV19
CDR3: CASNPTGGGQPQHF
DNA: TGTGCCAGTAATCCGACAGGAGGAGGTCAGCCCCAGCATTTT

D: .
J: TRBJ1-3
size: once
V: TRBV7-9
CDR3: CASSSSVGAAGNTIYF
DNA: TGTGCCAGCAGTTCATCTGTTGGGGCAGCTGGAAACACCATATATTTT

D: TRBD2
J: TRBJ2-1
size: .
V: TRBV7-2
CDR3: CASSLESGRAYEQFF
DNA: TGTGCCAGCAGCTTGGAAAGCGGGAGGGCGTATGAGCAGTTCTTC

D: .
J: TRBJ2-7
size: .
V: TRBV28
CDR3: CASREQGDYEQYF
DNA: TGTGCCAGCAGGGAACAGGGTGACTACGAGCAGTACTTC

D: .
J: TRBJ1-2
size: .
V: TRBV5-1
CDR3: CASSLGHSGQWGYTF
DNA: TGCGCCAGCAGCTTGGGTCATTCGGGCCAGTGGGGCTACACCTTC

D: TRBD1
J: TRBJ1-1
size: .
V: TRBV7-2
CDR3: CASSLAGQGYTEAFF
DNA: TGTGCCAGCAGCTTAGCCGGACAGGGTTACACTGAAGCTTTCTTT

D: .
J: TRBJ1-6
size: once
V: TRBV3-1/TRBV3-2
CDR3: CASSQGWAADSPLHF
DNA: TGTGCCAGCAGCCAAGGTTGGGCCGCGGATTCACCCCTCCACTTT

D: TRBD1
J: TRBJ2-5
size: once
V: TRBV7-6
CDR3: CASSLDTGGGETQYF
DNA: TGTGCCAGCAGCTTGGACACAGGGGGTGGAGAGACCCAGTACTTC

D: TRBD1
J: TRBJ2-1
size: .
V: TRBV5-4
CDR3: CASSPGQGIYNEQFF
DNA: TGTGCCAGCAGCCCTGGACAGGGGATTTACAATGAGCAGTTCTTC

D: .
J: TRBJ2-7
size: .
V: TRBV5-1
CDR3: CASSLDARGTRDEQYF
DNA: TGCGCCAGCAGCCTGGACGCGAGAGGGACCCGGGACGAGCAGTACTTC

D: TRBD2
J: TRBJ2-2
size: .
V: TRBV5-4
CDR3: CASSTLAGGKGGELFF
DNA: TGTGCCAGCAGCACACTAGCGGGGGGGAAGGGCGGGGAGCTGTTTTTT

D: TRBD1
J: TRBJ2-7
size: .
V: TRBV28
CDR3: CASSRTGDSYEQYF
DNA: TGTGCCAGCAGTAGGACAGGCGACTCCTACGAGCAGTACTTC

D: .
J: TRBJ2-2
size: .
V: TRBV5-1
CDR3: CASSLAITGELFF
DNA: TGCGCCAGCAGCTTGGCCATAACCGGGGAGCTGTTTTTT

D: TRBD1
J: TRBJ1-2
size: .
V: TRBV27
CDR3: CASSLGTGKYGYTF
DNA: TGTGCCAGCAGTTTGGGGACAGGGAAATATGGCTACACCTTC

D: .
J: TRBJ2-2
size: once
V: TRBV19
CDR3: CASALEGTGELFF
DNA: TGTGCCAGTGCCCTCGAGGGCACCGGGGAGCTGTTTTTT

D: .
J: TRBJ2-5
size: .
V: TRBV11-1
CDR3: CASSMGVRGETQYF
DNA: TGTGCCAGCAGCATGGGGGTGCGAGGAGAGACCCAGTACTTC

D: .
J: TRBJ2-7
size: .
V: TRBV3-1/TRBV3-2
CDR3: CASTEGRAYEQYF
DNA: TGTGCCAGCACCGAAGGACGAGCCTACGAGCAGTACTTC

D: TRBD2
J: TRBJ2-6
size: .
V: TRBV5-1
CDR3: CASSLPSGGTGANVLTF
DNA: TGCGCCAGCAGCTTGCCTAGCGGGGGGACTGGGGCCAACGTCCTGACTTTC

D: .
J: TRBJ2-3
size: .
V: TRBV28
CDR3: CASSLSVGIMRRTDTQYF
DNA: TGTGCCAGCAGTTTATCCGTGGGGATAATGAGGCGCACAGATACGCAGTATTTT

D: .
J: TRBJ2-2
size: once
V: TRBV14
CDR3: CASSQGTGLGTGELFF
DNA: TGTGCCAGCAGCCAAGGGACAGGACTAGGCACCGGGGAGCTGTTTTTT

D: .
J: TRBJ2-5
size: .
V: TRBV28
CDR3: CASSLANGIEWYF
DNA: TGTGCCAGCAGTTTAGCTAACGGAATTGAATGGTACTTC

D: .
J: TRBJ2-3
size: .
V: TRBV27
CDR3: CASSQSRAVRVADTQYF
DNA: TGTGCCAGCAGTCAGAGCAGGGCGGTTCGGGTGGCAGATACGCAGTATTTT

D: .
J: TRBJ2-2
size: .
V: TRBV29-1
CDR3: CSVVTRGANTGELFF
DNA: TGCAGCGTTGTGACCAGGGGAGCGAACACCGGGGAGCTGTTTTTT

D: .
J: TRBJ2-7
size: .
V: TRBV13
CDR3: CASSLGIAGASYEQYF
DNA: TGTGCCAGCAGCTTAGGCATCGCGGGGGCCTCCTACGAGCAGTACTTC

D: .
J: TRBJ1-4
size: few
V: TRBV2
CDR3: CASRGPVEKLFF
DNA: TGTGCCAGCAGAGGGCCTGTGGAAAAACTGTTTTTT

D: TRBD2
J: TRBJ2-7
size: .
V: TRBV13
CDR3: CASSHRTRRISYEQYF
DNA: TGTGCCAGCAGCCACAGGACTAGAAGAATATCCTACGAGCAGTACTTC

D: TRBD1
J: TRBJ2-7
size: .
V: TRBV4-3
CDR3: CASSQGDRAVEQYF
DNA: TGCGCCAGCAGCCAGGGGGACAGGGCAGTCGAGCAGTACTTC

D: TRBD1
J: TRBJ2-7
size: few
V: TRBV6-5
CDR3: CASSPGQGVSYEQYF
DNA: TGTGCCAGCAGCCCCGGACAGGGCGTTTCCTACGAGCAGTACTTC

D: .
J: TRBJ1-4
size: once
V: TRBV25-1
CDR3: CASSRAATNEKLFF
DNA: TGTGCCAGCAGTCGTGCTGCAACTAATGAAAAACTGTTTTTT